These 20 T cell receptor beta chains share one sample of origin, sequenced in a study of naive and memory T cell subsets. Study results and caveats: Possibly reflecting memory cells re-expressing CD45RA, a few larger clonotypes occurred in naive repertoires, especially CD8.

Both TRBC1 and TRBC2 were covered by a beta constant-region primer of two equimolar oligonucleotides. Nested alpha and beta constant-region primers with the SP2 primer drove four PCR rounds on ligated cDNA. TCRdb reprocessed the UMI-ligation and nested PCR reads with MiXCR, giving one entry per CDR3 protein. The repertoire holds around 83,000 distinct CDR3 sequences, about 11% seen once, with around 0.13% in the top ten. The antigens of these receptors remain unknown. Source material: naive CD4+ T cells from blood. The receptors originated from a human donor in good health.

The chain has TRBV20-1 and TRBJ1-1, with D possibly matching TRBD1 (5 bases). With 5 bases removed from V and 2 bases from J, the gap between germline ends came to 15 bases. CDR3 size: 14 residues. Germline V gene lookup returns CDR1 DFQATT and CDR2 SNEGSKA (reference sequence). The CDR3 loop is CSAVSGKFNTEAFF. CDR3 sequence (DNA): TGCAGTGCTGTATCAGGGAAATTCAACACTGAAGCTTTCTTT.

This clonotype was counted only a few times. V gene TRBV7-9 combines with J gene TRBJ1-5, with a tentative D call TRBD1 (6 bases). The germline V gene encodes CDR1 SEHNR and CDR2 FQNEAQ (reference sequence). Deletions cut 1 base from V and 0 bases from J, with 16 bases between. The CDR3 covers 18 residues. CDR3 in DNA: TGTGCCAGCAGCTTAGGGGGCTGGACGGACAGTAGCAATCAGCCCCAGCATTTT. This sequence encodes CASSLGGWTDSSNQPQHF.

In its sample, this clonotype was seen a few times. The chain links TRBV6-2 or TRBV6-3 to TRBJ1-1, with D possibly being TRBD1 (6 bases). V was pared by 4 bases and J by 3 bases, with 21 bases between. This CDR3 contains 17 residues. Germline lookup yields CDR1 MNHEY and CDR2 SVGEGT. CDR3 nucleotide sequence: TGTGCCAGCAGTTTCCACTTCGCCGGGGGCAGGGACACTGAAGCTTTCTTT. It codes for CASSFHFAGGRDTEAFF.

V usage is TRBV20-1 and J usage is TRBJ1-4; D is possibly TRBD1 (6 bases). This CDR3 has 14 amino acids. Trimming took off 5 bases at V and 2 bases at J, with 12 bases between the two ends. Germline assignment: CDR1 DFQATT and CDR2 SNEGSKA (reference sequence). Here the CDR3 reads CSAFRGETNEKLFF. CDR3 in DNA: TGCAGTGCTTTTAGGGGGGAGACTAATGAAAAACTGTTTTTT.

This clonotype has more than one count but fewer than ten. The rearrangement links TRBV6-2 or TRBV6-3 to TRBJ2-2; D uncertain. The germline V gene has CDR1 MNHEY and CDR2 SVGEGT. Trimming removed 2 bases from V and 4 bases from J, with 14 bases in between. The length of the CDR3 is 16 residues. This CDR3 is CASSYMPSARTGELFF. CDR3 coding DNA: TGTGCCAGCAGTTACATGCCCTCAGCCCGCACCGGGGAGCTGTTTTTT.

V is TRBV4-1 and J is TRBJ2-1; the D is unclear. The CDR3 length is 14 residues. Germline values: CDR1 MGHRA, CDR2 YSYEKL. Trimming left V 1 base short and J 7 bases short, with 11 bases between. In nucleotides, the CDR3 is TGCGCCAGCAGCCAAGGGGCTGCCTGGAATGAGCAGTTCTTC. This translates into CASSQGAAWNEQFF.

Concerning this clonotype itself: A much larger clone lies one base from this, so it may be a read error. CDR3 amino acids: CSAPAGTWKSPLHF. For the CDR3, the DNA is TGCAGTGCTCCCGCGGGGACATGGAAATCACCCCTCCACTTT. V and J are TRBV20-1 and TRBJ1-6, with a weak D call TRBD1 (6 bases). Germline V lookup: CDR1 DFQATT, CDR2 SNEGSKA (reference sequence). This CDR3 comprises 14 residues. Trimming left V 5 bases short and J 10 bases short, with 18 bases between.

The chain links TRBV25-1 to TRBJ2-5, with 11 bases fitting TRBD2. In germline, CDR1 is MGHDK, CDR2 SYGVNS. J lost 2 bases, V lost 1 base, and 12 bases had no gene match. The CDR3 totals 19 residues. Here the CDR3 DNA reads TGTGCCAGCAGTGAATTTAGCGGGAGGGCCGCGGGAATGCAAGAGACCCAGTACTTC. Its translation: CASSEFSGRAAGMQETQYF.

The rearrangement uses TRBV9 and TRBJ2-5; TRBD1 is a possible D gene (6 bases). This CDR3 has 13 amino acids. Trimming took off 4 bases at V and 1 base at J, with 8 bases between the two ends. Germline V gives CDR1 SGDLS, CDR2 YYNGEE. Written as DNA, the CDR3 is TGTGCCAGCAGCAACAGGGTCCAAGAGACCCAGTACTTC. Translating gives CASSNRVQETQYF.

The chain links TRBV5-6 to TRBJ2-2, with unresolved D. Germline-derived CDR1 and CDR2 are SGHDT and YYEEEE. This CDR3 has 13 amino acids. V was clipped by 1 base and J by 7 bases, with 8 bases between them. The CDR3 sequence is CASSLRRDGELFF. The CDR3 DNA follows: TGTGCCAGCAGCTTGAGGCGAGACGGGGAGCTGTTTTTT.

This clonotype was observed many times. The V gene is TRBV19, the J gene TRBJ1-5; TRBD1 aligns across 10 bases. Unmatched junction bases numbered 12, after V lost 10 bases and J lost 0 bases. This CDR3 spans 17 amino acids. Per the germline V gene, CDR1 is LNHDA and CDR2 is SQIVND (reference sequence). DNA of the CDR3: TGTGCCACCAACCTTGGGACAGGGGAGAATAGCAATCAGCCCCAGCATTTT. It specifies CATNLGTGENSNQPQHF.

This clonotype was recorded many times. The chain recombines TRBV7-9 with TRBJ1-2; unclear D gene. CDR1 SEHNR and CDR2 FQNEAQ come from the germline V gene (reference sequence). Trimming shortened V by 3 bases and J by 4 bases, and 6 bases separated the two germline ends. CDR3 length equals 12 residues. CDR3 region: CASSFPAYGYTF. CDR3 nucleotides: TGTGCCAGCAGCTTCCCAGCCTATGGCTACACCTTC.

A few counts support this clonotype. The V and J genes are TRBV29-1 and TRBJ1-1, with 10 bases matching TRBD1. V trimming: 5 bases; J trimming: 6 bases; junction bases outside the gene matches: 9. Germline lookup yields CDR1 SQVTM and CDR2 ANQGSEA. This CDR3 is 14 amino acids long. Written as DNA, the CDR3 is TGCAGCGTTATACTGACAGGGGGCTATGCTGAAGCTTTCTTT. Its protein is CSVILTGGYAEAFF.

In its sample, this clonotype was seen many times. The J gene is TRBJ1-2, the V gene TRBV20-1, with D maybe TRBD1 (6 bases). V was clipped by 0 bases and J by 8 bases, with 13 bases between them. The germline V gene encodes CDR1 DFQATT and CDR2 SNEGSKA (reference sequence). This CDR3 comprises 13 residues. The CDR3 DNA is TGCAGTGCTAGAGAAGGAGGGGGAAGGGGCTACACCTTC. Translated, it gives CSAREGGGRGYTF.

In this sample, this clonotype turned up a few times. The rearrangement uses TRBV6-2 or TRBV6-3 and TRBJ2-6; 11 bases align to TRBD1. The CDR3 has 15 residues. With V trimmed by 8 bases and J by 2 bases, 2 bases remained unmatched. Germline CDR1 reads MNHEY; CDR2 reads SVGEGT. The CDR3 sequence is CASGTGGTGANVLTF. CDR3 in DNA: TGTGCCAGCGGGACAGGGGGGACTGGGGCCAACGTCCTGACTTTC.

The rearrangement joins TRBV7-2 to TRBJ2-7, with TRBD1 identical over 7 bases. V was clipped by 3 bases and J by 3 bases; unmatched bases: 5. CDR1 and CDR2 (germline): SGHTA, FQGNSA. CDR3 size: 14 residues. The CDR3 sequence is CASSFHRGDYEQYF. Written as DNA, the CDR3 is TGTGCCAGCAGCTTCCACAGGGGCGACTACGAGCAGTACTTC.

The chain combines TRBV6-2 or TRBV6-3 with TRBJ1-5; 9 bases agree with TRBD1. V shed 2 bases, J shed 1 base, and the junction held 3 bases outside the gene matches. The CDR3 has 16 residues. From germline, CDR1 is MNHEY and CDR2 SVGEGT. This CDR3 reads CASSYLGQGSNQPQHF. The CDR3 bases are TGTGCCAGCAGTTACCTGGGACAGGGAAGCAATCAGCCCCAGCATTTT.

J is TRBJ1-2 and V is TRBV7-2, with TRBD1 matching over 7 bases. CDR1 SGHTA and CDR2 FQGNSA come from the germline V gene. The CDR3 extends over 15 amino acids. J lost 8 bases, V lost 1 base, and 10 bases had no gene match. This CDR3 is CASSLGATGWVGYTF. CDR3 coding DNA: TGTGCCAGCAGCTTAGGGGCGACAGGGTGGGTCGGCTACACCTTC.

This clonotype was detected a few times. The gene calls are TRBV7-2 and TRBJ1-5; possibly TRBD1 for D (6 bases). V lost 2 bases to trimming and J lost 3 bases, with 17 bases between them. Germline values: CDR1 SGHTA, CDR2 FQGNSA. The CDR3 totals 17 residues. Here the CDR3 reads CASSLKVGGQDNQPQHF. The CDR3 DNA sequence: TGTGCCAGCAGCTTAAAGGTCGGGGGGCAGGACAATCAGCCCCAGCATTTT. Full variable domain (rest looked up from reference TRBV7-2 and TRBJ1-5): GAGVSQSPSNKVTEKGKDVELRCDPISGHTALYWYRQSLGQGLEFLIYFQGNSAPDKSGLPSDRFSAERTGGSVSTLTIQRTQQEDSAVYLCASSLKVGGQDNQPQHFGDGTRLSIL.

The V call is TRBV3-1, the J call TRBJ2-7, with D perhaps matching TRBD1 or TRBD2 (5 bases each). Per germline, CDR1 LGHDT and CDR2 YNNKEL (reference sequence). This CDR3 spans 15 amino acids. The V and J ends lost 2 bases and 6 bases respectively, with 17 bases between them. The CDR3 DNA follows: TGTGCCAGCAGCCAATTTGGGACCCCCGCAGGCGAGCAGTACTTC. This sequence encodes CASSQFGTPAGEQYF.